Listed here are 20 T cell receptor beta chains from one sample, sequenced in a study of human T cells and chemical hapten exposure (dated by TCRdb to the early 2020s). This specimen's time point label, interpreted: patch test 1, 2 weeks after DPC sensitization. The treatment or condition label on this specimen signifies: therapeutic diphenylcyclopropenone sensitization with weekly scalp DPC. Libraries came from RACE. The reads were generated on a NextSeq 500. TCRdb reran the public reads through fastp at Q25 and MiXCR, keeping productive beta chains. For every CDR3 protein sequence, its rows merge into one entry that carries the most common genes and DNA. The sample has approximately 340,000 distinct CDR3 sequences on record, 6% to 8.5% of them singletons. The ten largest clones represent 8.4% of the sample. Specimen: whole blood, collected in connection with sensitization to the hapten diphenylcyclopropenone (DPC). These receptor sequences come from a woman between 18 and 29 years old with alopecia areata. Some clones in this sample may be carry-over from other donors' samples.

This sequence joins TRBV7-9 and TRBJ2-1; 8 nucleotides align to TRBD2. In germline, CDR1 is SEHNR, CDR2 FQNEAQ (reference sequence). V shed 5 bases and J 1 base; nucleotides not matched to a gene: 10. This CDR3 has 17 residues. CDR3 in amino acids: CASSIPLAGGSYNEQFF. CDR3 coding DNA: TGTGCCAGCAGCATACCCTTGGCGGGGGGATCCTACAATGAGCAGTTCTTC.

The table lists this clonotype with many counts. One junction end does not reproduce the germline sequence, and a read error may be involved. The genes are TRBV12-3 or TRBV12-4 and TRBJ1-4, with 8 bases aligning to TRBD1. This CDR3 spans 11 amino acids. The CDR3 bases are TGTGCCAGCAGTTCGGGACAGGAAATCATTTTT. Encoded protein: CASSSGQEIIF.

This clonotype was found a few times. This rearrangement joins TRBV6-5 to TRBJ2-7; 9 positions match TRBD1. J was trimmed by 6 bases and V by 8 bases; bases with no gene match: 14. This CDR3 has 15 amino acids. CDR1 is MNHEY, CDR2 SVGAGI, per germline. CDR3: CASGALRTGVSEQYF. Written as DNA, the CDR3 is TGTGCCAGCGGCGCCCTCAGGACAGGGGTTAGCGAGCAGTACTTC.

The gene calls are TRBV5-5 and TRBJ1-6; 7 positions agree with TRBD1. The CDR3 extends over 17 amino acids. CDR1 SGHKS and CDR2 YYEKEE come from the germline V gene (reference sequence). The J segment lost 6 bases and the V segment lost 3 bases, leaving 12 bases of the junction unmatched. The CDR3 loop is CASSSHVTDRVNSPLHF. CDR3 nucleotides: TGTGCCAGCAGCTCCCACGTCACCGACAGGGTTAATTCACCCCTCCACTTT.

This clonotype was counted ten times or more. The chain combines TRBV6-1 with TRBJ1-6; D may be TRBD1 (6 bases). Trimming took 6 bases from V and 5 from J, leaving 11 bases between them. Germline V gene sequence: CDR1 MNHNS, CDR2 SASEGT. The CDR3 extends over 14 amino acids. As DNA, the CDR3 is TGTGCCAGCAGCGGGACACCCGATAATTCACCCCTCCACTTT. Protein product: CASSGTPDNSPLHF.

The sample holds many counts of this clonotype. The chain recombines TRBV4-3 with TRBJ2-7; the match to TRBD2 covers 9 bases. V shed 4 bases, J shed 6 bases, and the junction held 10 bases outside the gene matches. The CDR3 has 15 residues. The germline V gene encodes CDR1 LGHNA and CDR2 YSLEER. The CDR3 DNA follows: TGCGCCAGCAGCCCCCGGGGCGGGGGGGCCACCGAGCAGTACTTC. Translation gives CASSPRGGGATEQYF.

This clonotype was recorded many times. V usage is TRBV7-8 and J usage is TRBJ2-5; no definite D call. Germline CDR1 reads SGHVS; CDR2 reads FQNEAQ. Trimming took off 4 bases at V and 3 bases at J, with 12 bases between the two ends. This CDR3 region has 14 residues. The CDR3 loop reads CASSSRVLKETQYF. DNA for the CDR3: TGTGCCAGCAGCTCCAGAGTACTGAAAGAGACCCAGTACTTC.

The V call is TRBV12-3 or TRBV12-4, the J call TRBJ2-5; tentatively, D is TRBD1 or TRBD2 (5 bases each). The CDR3 spans 13 residues. Between the trimmed V and J ends, which lost 3 bases and 11 bases, there was a span of 16 bases. The CDR3 here is CASSLSGRTSQYF. The DNA of the CDR3 is TGTGCCAGCAGTTTGTCGGGACGCACTTCTCAGTACTTC.

The sample holds many counts of this clonotype. This chain links TRBV7-2 with TRBJ2-4, with 10 bases that match TRBD2. Germline V gives CDR1 SGHTA, CDR2 FQGNSA. The length of the CDR3 is 19 residues. Trimming removed 0 bases from V and 5 bases from J; junction bases left unmatched: 13. This CDR3 is CASSLAPSGGAVMENIQYF. CDR3 bases: TGTGCCAGCAGCTTAGCCCCCAGCGGGGGGGCCGTAATGGAAAACATTCAGTACTTC.

This clonotype showed up just a few times. The J gene is TRBJ1-1, the V gene TRBV18; possibly TRBD1 for D (6 bases). Trimming left V 6 bases short and J 3 bases short, with 11 bases between. The CDR3 totals 13 residues. Germline V gene data show CDR1 as KGHSH and CDR2 as LQKENI. The DNA for the CDR3 is TGTGCCAGCTCGGCAGGGGAGGACACTGAAGCTTTCTTT. As protein: CASSAGEDTEAFF.

The rearrangement links TRBV27 to TRBJ1-2; D might be TRBD1 (5 bases). Looked up from germline, CDR1 is MNHEY and CDR2 is SMNVEV (reference sequence). The CDR3 extends over 15 amino acids. V was pared by 0 bases and J by 7 bases, with 15 bases between. CDR3 bases: TGTGCCAGCAGTTTATCCCGGGGGGGGTCGACTGGCTACACCTTC. Its protein product is CASSLSRGGSTGYTF.

This chain joins TRBV10-3 and TRBJ2-7; D ambiguous. V was cut by 3 bases and J by 0 bases, with 12 bases left in between. Per germline, CDR1 ENHRY and CDR2 SYGVKD. The CDR3 consists of 15 residues. CDR3 nucleotides: TGTGCCATCAGTGATTCTGTCGGCAGCTCCTACGAGCAGTACTTC. It is translated as CAISDSVGSSYEQYF.

This clonotype was counted between two and nine times. The chain has TRBV29-1 and TRBJ1-1; D gene unclear. V lost 4 bases, J lost 0 bases, and 6 bases lay in between. The length of the CDR3 is 12 residues. The V gene's germline CDR1 is SQVTM and CDR2 ANQGSEA. The CDR3 sequence is CSVVGVNTEAFF. CDR3 coding DNA: TGCAGCGTTGTTGGGGTGAACACTGAAGCTTTCTTT.

This clonotype was seen a handful of times. V is TRBV6-5 and J is TRBJ1-1; 7 nucleotides line up with TRBD1. V was pared by 5 bases and J by 0 bases, with 6 bases of the junction left unmatched. The CDR3 loop spans 15 amino acids. Germline lookup yields CDR1 MNHEY and CDR2 SVGAGI. The CDR3 DNA reads TGTGCCAGCAGTAAGCGACAGGGCGTGAACACTGAAGCTTTCTTT. Encoded protein: CASSKRQGVNTEAFF.

There are many counts of this clonotype. The gene calls are TRBV7-3 and TRBJ2-3; 8 bases are a match to TRBD1. CDR1 is SGHTA and CDR2 is FQGTGA in the germline V gene. V lost 5 bases and J lost 5; bases outside the gene matches: 9. CDR3 length: 15 amino acids. The CDR3 protein is CASSAGGGVGDTQYF. CDR3 DNA sequence: TGTGCCAGCAGCGCAGGGGGCGGGGTCGGAGATACGCAGTATTTT.

A few counts support this clonotype. This chain connects TRBV4-3 to TRBJ2-3; D remains unclear. Germline assignment: CDR1 LGHNA and CDR2 YSLEER. The CDR3 contains 15 residues. V lost 1 base and J lost 0, with 8 bases in between. The CDR3 nucleotides read TGCGCCAGCAGCCAAGGAACAGCTAGCACAGATACGCAGTATTTT. Translated, it gives CASSQGTASTDTQYF.

The V and J genes are TRBV7-3 and TRBJ1-4; D gene ambiguous. The CDR3 is 14 residues long. CDR1 and CDR2 (germline): SGHTA, FQGTGA. Trimming removed 10 bases from V and 6 bases from J, with 18 bases in between. CDR3 region: CAKTLKVYYEKLFF. In DNA form, the CDR3 reads TGTGCCAAAACCCTTAAAGTCTACTATGAAAAACTGTTTTTT.

This clonotype has more than one count but fewer than ten. This sequence joins TRBV10-3 and TRBJ2-1; a weak D match, TRBD1 (5 bases). Between the trimmed V and J ends, which lost 8 bases and 2 bases, there was a span of 10 bases. The CDR3 has 13 residues. Per germline, CDR1 ENHRY and CDR2 SYGVKD. In DNA, the CDR3 is TGTGCCATCTGGCAGGACACCTACAATGAGCAGTTCTTC. Protein sequence: CAIWQDTYNEQFF.

This clonotype was seen only a few times. J is TRBJ2-3 and V is TRBV4-2, with D possibly being TRBD2 (5 bases). The germline CDR1 and CDR2 sequences are LGHNA and YNFKEQ. The CDR3 covers 16 residues. Trimming cost V 0 bases and J 1 base, with 11 bases left between them. In DNA form, the CDR3 reads TGTGCCAGCAGCCAAGAACCTGGAGGAGGCACAGATACGCAGTATTTT. It codes for CASSQEPGGGTDTQYF.

The chain couples TRBV5-4 to TRBJ2-2, with a possible D match to TRBD2 (6 bases). From germline, CDR1 is SGHNT and CDR2 YYREEE (reference sequence). The CDR3 has 15 residues. The V end lost 4 bases, the J end lost 1 base, and 11 bases lay between the germline ends. CDR3 sequence (DNA): TGTGCCAGCAGCCCCCCGGGACTGAACACCGGGGAGCTGTTTTTT. It codes for CASSPPGLNTGELFF.